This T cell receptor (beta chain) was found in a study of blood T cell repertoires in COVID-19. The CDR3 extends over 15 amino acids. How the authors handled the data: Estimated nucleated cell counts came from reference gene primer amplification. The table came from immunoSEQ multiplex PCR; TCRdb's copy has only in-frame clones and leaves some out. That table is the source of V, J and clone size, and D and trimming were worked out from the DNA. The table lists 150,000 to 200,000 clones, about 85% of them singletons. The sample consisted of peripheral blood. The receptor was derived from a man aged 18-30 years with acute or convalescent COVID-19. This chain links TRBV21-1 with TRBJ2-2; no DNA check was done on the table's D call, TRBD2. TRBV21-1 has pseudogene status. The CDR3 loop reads CASKKVGVRTGELFF. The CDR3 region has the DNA TGTGCCAGCAAGAAGGTCGGGGTCCGAACCGGGGAGCTGTTTTTT.